In its sample, the clone carrying this T cell receptor (beta chain) was seen a few times. J gave up 5 bases and V 5 bases, and 4 bases lay outside the gene matches. This CDR3 region has 14 residues. Germline lookup yields CDR1 MDHEN and CDR2 SYDVKM. The source of the sample is a study of early T cells in non-severe SARS-CoV-2 infection. Unique molecular identifiers tagged individual cDNA molecules. TCRdb processed the 5' RACE reads anew with MiXCR; each CDR3 protein has one entry. Counted here are about 83,000 distinct CDR3 sequences, about 10% occurring once; the ten biggest clones make up over 7%. The sample was whole blood, taken at baseline. This rearrangement joins TRBV28 to TRBJ2-3; 10 nucleotides align to TRBD2. The clonotype originates from an adult who was a healthcare worker with PCR-confirmed SARS-CoV-2 infection or an uninfected control (not recorded which). The CDR3 DNA sequence: TGTGCCAGCAGTAAGCGGGAGGGCCAAGATACGCAGTATTTT. Translating gives CASSKREGQDTQYF. Filled out from reference TRBV28 and TRBJ2-3, the complete variable domain reads DVKVTQSSRYLVKRTGEKVFLECVQDMDHENMFWYRQDPGLGLRLIYFSYDVKMKEKGDIPEGYSVSREKKERFSLILESASTNQTSMYLCASSKREGQDTQYFGPGTRLTVL.